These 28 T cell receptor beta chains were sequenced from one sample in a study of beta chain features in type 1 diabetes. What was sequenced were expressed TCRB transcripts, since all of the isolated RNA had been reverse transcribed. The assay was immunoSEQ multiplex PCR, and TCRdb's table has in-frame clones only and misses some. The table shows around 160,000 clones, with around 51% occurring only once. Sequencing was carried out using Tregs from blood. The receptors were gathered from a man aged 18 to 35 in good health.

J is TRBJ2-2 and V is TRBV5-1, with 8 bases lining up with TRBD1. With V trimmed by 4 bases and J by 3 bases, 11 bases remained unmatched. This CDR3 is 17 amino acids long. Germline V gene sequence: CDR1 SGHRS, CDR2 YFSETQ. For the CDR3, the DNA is TGCGCCAGCAGCCCCTCCCCCCCAGGGGGCTACACCGGGGAGCTGTTTTTT. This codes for CASSPSPPGGYTGELFF.

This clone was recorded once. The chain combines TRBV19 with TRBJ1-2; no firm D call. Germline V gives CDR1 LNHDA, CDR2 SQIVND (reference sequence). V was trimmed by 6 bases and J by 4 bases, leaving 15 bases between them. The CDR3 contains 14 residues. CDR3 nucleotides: TGTGCCAGTAGCCAGGACTATGCGGGCTATGGCTACACCTTC. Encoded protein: CASSQDYAGYGYTF.

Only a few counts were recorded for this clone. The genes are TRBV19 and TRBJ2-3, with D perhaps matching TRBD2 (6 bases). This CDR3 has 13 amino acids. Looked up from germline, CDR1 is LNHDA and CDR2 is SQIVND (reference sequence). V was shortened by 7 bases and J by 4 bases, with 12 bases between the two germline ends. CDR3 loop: CASKIPGADTQYF. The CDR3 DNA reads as TGTGCCAGTAAGATCCCGGGGGCAGATACGCAGTATTTT.

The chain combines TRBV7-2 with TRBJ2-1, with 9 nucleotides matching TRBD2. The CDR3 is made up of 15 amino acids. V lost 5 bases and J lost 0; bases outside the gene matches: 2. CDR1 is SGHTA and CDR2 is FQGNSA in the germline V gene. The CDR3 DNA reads TGTGCCAGCAGCCCTAGCGGGACCTCCTACAATGAGCAGTTCTTC. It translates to CASSPSGTSYNEQFF.

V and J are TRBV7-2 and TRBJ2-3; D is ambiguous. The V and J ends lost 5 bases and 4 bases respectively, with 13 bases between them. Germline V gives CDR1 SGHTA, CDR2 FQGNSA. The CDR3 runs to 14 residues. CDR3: CASSKLSVPDTQYF. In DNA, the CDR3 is TGTGCCAGCAGCAAGCTCTCGGTACCAGATACGCAGTATTTT.

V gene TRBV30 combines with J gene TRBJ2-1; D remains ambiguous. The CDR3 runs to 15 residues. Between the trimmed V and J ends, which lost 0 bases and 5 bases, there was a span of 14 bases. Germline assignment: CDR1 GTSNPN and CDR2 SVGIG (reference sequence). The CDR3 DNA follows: TGTGCCTGGAGTGTAGGCTGGGCTACAAACAATGAGCAGTTCTTC. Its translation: CAWSVGWATNNEQFF.

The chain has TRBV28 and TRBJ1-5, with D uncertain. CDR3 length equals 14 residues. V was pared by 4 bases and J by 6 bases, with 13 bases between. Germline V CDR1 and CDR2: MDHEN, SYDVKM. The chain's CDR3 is CASSSNAPVQPQHF. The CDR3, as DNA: TGTGCCAGCAGTTCAAACGCCCCGGTTCAGCCCCAGCATTTT.

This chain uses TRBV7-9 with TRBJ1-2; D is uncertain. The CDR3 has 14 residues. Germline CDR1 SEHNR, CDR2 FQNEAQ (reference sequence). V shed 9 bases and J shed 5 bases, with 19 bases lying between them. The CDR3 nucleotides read TGTGCCAGTCTGCAAGCGGGGTCGGTATATGGCTACACCTTC. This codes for CASLQAGSVYGYTF.

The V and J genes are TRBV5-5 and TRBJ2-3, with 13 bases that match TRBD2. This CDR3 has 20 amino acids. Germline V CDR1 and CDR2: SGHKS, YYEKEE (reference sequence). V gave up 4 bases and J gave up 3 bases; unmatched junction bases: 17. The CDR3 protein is CASSLQWTSGGMLRTDTQYF. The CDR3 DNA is TGTGCCAGCAGCCTTCAATGGACTAGCGGGGGAATGTTGAGGACAGATACGCAGTATTTT.

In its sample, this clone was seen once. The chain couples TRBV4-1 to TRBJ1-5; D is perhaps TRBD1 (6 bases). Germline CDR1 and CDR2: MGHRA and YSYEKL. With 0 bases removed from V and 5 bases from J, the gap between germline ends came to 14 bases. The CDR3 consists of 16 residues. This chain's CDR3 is CASSQERSGADQPQHF. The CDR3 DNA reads TGCGCCAGCAGCCAAGAGCGCTCAGGGGCGGATCAGCCCCAGCATTTT.

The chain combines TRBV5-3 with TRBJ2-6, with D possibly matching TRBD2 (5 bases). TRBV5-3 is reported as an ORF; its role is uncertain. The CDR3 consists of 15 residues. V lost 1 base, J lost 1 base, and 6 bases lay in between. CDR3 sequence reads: CARSLLASGANVLTF. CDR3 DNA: TGTGCCAGAAGCTTGCTAGCATCTGGGGCCAACGTCCTGACTTTC.

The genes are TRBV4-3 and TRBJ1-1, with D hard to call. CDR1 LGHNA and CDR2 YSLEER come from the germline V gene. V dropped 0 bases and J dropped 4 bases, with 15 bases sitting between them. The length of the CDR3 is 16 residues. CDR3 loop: CASSQDLSRLATEAFF. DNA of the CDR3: TGCGCCAGCAGCCAAGATTTAAGCAGGTTGGCCACTGAAGCTTTCTTT.

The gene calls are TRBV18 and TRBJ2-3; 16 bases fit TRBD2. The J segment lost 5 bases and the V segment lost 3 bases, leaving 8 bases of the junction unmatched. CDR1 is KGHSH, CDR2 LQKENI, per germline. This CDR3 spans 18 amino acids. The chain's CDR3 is CASSPPGLAGGRGDTQYF. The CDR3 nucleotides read TGTGCCAGCTCACCCCCGGGACTAGCGGGAGGGCGTGGAGATACGCAGTATTTT.

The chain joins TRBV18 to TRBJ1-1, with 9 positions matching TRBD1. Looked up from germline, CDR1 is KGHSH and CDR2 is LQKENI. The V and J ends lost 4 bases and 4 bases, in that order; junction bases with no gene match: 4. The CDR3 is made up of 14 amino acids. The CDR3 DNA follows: TGTGCCAGCTCACAACAGGGGGCCTCCACTGAAGCTTTCTTT. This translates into CASSQQGASTEAFF. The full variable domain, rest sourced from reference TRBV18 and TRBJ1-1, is NAGVMQNPRHLVRRRGQEARLRCSPMKGHSHVYWYRQLPEEGLKFMVYLQKENIIDESGMPKERFSAEFPKEGPSILRIQQVVRGDSAAYFCASSQQGASTEAFFGQGTRLTVV.

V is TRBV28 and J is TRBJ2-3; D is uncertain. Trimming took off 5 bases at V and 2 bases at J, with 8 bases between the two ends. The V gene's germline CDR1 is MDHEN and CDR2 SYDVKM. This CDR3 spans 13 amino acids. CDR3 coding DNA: TGTGCCAGCAGTCTTTTATCCACAGATACGCAGTATTTT. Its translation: CASSLLSTDTQYF.

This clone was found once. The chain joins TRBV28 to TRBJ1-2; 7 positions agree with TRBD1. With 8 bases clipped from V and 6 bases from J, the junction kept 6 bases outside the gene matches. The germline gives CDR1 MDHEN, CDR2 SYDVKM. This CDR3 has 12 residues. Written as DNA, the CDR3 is TGTGCCAGCCGGGAAGGGGGCCATGGCTACACCTTC. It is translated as CASREGGHGYTF.

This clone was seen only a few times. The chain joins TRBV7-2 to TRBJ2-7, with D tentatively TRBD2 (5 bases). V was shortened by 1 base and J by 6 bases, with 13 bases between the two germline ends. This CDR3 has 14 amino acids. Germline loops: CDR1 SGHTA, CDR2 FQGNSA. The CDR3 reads CASSLVGSRSEQYF. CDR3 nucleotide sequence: TGTGCCAGCAGCTTAGTGGGGAGCCGTTCCGAGCAGTACTTC.

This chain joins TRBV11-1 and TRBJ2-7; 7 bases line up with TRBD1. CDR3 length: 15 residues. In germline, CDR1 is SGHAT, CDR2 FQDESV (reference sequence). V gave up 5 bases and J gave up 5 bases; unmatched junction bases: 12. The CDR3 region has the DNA TGTGCCAGCAGCCCGTCCGGGACAGAGACGAACGAGCAGTACTTC. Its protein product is CASSPSGTETNEQYF.

CDR3 coding DNA: TGTGCCAGTCGAGGAGAGACCTATGGCTACACCTTC. It encodes CASRGETYGYTF. The V and J genes are TRBV19 and TRBJ1-2; D is unresolved. V lost 8 bases and J lost 4, with 11 bases in between. Looked up from germline, CDR1 is LNHDA and CDR2 is SQIVND (reference sequence). The CDR3 totals 12 residues.

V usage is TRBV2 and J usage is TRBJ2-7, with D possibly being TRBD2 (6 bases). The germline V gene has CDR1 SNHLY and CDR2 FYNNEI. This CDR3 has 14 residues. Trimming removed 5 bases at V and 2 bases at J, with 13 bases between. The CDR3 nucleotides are TGTGCCAGCAGTTGGGGCGGGGCTACCTACGAGCAGTACTTC. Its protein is CASSWGGATYEQYF.

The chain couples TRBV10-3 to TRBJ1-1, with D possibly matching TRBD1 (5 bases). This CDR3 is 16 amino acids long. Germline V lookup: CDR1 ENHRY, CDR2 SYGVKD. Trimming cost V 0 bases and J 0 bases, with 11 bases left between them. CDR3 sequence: CAISESSRQMNTEAFF. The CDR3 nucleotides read TGTGCCATCAGTGAGTCGTCCAGACAGATGAACACTGAAGCTTTCTTT.

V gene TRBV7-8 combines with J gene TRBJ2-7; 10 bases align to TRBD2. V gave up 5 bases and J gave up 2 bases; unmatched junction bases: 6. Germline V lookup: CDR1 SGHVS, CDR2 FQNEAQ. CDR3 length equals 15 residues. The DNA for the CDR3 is TGTGCCAGCAGCGCAAGGACTAGCGGACCCTACGAGCAGTACTTC. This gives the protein CASSARTSGPYEQYF.

The CDR3 DNA sequence: TGTGCCTGGGGGACAGGGTTGAAGAATGAGCAGTTCTTC. Translated, it gives CAWGTGLKNEQFF. This sequence joins TRBV30 and TRBJ2-1, with 9 bases lining up with TRBD1. The CDR3 loop spans 13 amino acids. Germline loops: CDR1 GTSNPN, CDR2 SVGIG (reference sequence). V was clipped by 5 bases and J by 7 bases; unmatched bases: 6.

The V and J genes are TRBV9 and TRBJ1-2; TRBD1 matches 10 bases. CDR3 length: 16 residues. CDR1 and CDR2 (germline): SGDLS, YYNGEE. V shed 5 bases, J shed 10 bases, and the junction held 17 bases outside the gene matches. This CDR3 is CASSRRGLGQGRFYTF. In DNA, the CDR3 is TGTGCCAGCAGTCGTAGAGGTTTGGGACAGGGGCGGTTCTACACCTTC.

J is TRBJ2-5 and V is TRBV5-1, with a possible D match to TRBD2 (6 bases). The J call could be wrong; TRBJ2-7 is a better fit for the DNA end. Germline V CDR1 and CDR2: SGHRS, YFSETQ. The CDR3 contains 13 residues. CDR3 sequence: CASSHGGSYEQYF. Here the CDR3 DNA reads TGCGCCAGCAGCCACGGGGGATCCTACGAGCAGTACTTC.

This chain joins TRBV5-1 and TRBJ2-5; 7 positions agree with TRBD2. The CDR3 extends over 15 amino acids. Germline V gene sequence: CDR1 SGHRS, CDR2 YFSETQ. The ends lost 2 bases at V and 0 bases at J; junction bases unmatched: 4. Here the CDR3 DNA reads TGCGCCAGCAGCTTAGCGGGGATGTACCAAGAGACCCAGTACTTC. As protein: CASSLAGMYQETQYF.

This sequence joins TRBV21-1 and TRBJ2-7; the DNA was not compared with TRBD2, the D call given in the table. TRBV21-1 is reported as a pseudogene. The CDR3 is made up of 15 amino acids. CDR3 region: CASSKGVFPTYEQYF. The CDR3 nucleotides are TGTGCCAGCAGCAAAGGAGTTTTTCCCACCTACGAGCAGTACTTC.

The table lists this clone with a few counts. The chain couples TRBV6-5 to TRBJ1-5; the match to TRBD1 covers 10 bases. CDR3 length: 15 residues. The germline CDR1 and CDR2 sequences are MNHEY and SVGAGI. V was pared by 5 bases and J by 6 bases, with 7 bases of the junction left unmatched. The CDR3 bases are TGTGCCAGCAGTCCGGGGACAGGGGTTTCTCAGCCCCAGCATTTT. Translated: CASSPGTGVSQPQHF.